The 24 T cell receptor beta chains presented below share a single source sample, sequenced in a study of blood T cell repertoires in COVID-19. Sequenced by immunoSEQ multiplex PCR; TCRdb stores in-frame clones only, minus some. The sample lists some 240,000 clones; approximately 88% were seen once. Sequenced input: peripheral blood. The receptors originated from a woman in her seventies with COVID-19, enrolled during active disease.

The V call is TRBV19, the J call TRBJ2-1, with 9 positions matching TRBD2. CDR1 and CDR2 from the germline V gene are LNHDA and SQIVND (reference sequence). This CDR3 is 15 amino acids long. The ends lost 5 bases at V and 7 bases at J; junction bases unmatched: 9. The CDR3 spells CASSSPGLAVNEQFF. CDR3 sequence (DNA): TGTGCCAGTAGTTCTCCGGGACTAGCTGTTAATGAGCAGTTCTTC.

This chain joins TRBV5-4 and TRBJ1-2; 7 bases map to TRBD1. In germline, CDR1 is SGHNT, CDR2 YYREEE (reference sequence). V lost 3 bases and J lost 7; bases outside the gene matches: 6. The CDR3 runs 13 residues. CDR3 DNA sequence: TGTGCCAGCAGCTATGGACAGGCCTCTGGCTACACCTTC. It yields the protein CASSYGQASGYTF.

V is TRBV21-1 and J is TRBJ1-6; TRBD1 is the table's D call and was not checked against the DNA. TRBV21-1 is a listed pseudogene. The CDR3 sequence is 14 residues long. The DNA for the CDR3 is TGTGCCAGCAGCAAAGGACAGGGGAATTCACCCCTCCACTTT. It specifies CASSKGQGNSPLHF.

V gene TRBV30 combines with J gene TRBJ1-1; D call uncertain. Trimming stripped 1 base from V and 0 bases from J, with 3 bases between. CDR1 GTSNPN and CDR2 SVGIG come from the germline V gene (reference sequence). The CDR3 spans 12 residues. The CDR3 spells CAWSGVNTEAFF. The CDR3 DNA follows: TGTGCCTGGAGTGGAGTGAACACTGAAGCTTTCTTT. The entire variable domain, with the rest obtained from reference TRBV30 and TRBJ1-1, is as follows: SQTIHQWPATLVQPVGSPLSLECTVEGTSNPNLYWYRQAAGRGLQLLFYSVGIGQISSEVPQNLSASRPQDRQFILSSKKLLLSDSGFYLCAWSGVNTEAFFGQGTRLTVV.

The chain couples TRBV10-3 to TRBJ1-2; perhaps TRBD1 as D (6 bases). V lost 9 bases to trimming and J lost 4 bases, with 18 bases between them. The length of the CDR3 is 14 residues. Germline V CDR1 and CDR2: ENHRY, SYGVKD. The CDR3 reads CAITERQEVYGYTF. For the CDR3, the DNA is TGTGCCATAACGGAAAGACAGGAGGTCTATGGCTACACCTTC.

CDR3 amino acids: CATSEAGVEKLFF. CDR3 in DNA: TGTGCCACCAGTGAGGCAGGGGTTGAAAAACTGTTTTTT. The rearrangement joins TRBV24-1 to TRBJ1-4; D is perhaps TRBD1 (6 bases). Germline CDR1 KGHDR, CDR2 SFDVKD. The CDR3 is 13 residues long. The V end was cut by 4 bases, the J end by 7 bases, with 9 bases between.

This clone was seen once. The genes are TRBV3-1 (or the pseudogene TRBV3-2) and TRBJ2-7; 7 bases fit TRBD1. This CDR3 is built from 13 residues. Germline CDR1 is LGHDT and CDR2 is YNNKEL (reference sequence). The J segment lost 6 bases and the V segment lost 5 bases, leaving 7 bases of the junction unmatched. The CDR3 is CASSYRGGTEQYF. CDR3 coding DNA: TGTGCCAGCAGCTACAGGGGTGGCACCGAGCAGTACTTC.

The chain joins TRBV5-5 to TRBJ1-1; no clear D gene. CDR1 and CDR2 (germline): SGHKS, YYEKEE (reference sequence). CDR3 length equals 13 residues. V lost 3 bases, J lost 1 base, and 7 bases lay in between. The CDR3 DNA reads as TGTGCCAGCAGCTCACAACCGAACACTGAAGCTTTCTTT. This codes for CASSSQPNTEAFF.

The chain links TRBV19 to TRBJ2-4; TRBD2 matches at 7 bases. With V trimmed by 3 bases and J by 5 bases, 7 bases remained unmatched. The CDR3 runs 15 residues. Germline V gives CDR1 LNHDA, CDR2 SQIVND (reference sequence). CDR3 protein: CASSIKAGDENIQYF. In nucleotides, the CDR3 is TGTGCCAGTAGTATTAAGGCGGGGGACGAAAACATTCAGTACTTC.

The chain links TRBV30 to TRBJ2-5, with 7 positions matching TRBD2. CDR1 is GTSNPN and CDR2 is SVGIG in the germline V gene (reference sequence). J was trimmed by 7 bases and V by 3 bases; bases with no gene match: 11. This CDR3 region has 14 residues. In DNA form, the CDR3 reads TGTGCCTGGAGCCGAGTGGACCCGGGGGGGACCCAGTACTTC. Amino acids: CAWSRVDPGGTQYF.

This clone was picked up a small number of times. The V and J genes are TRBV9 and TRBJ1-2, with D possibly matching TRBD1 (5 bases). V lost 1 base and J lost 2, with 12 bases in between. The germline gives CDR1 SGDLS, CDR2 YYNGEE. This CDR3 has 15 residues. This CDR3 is CASSVSLYRNYGYTF. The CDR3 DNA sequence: TGTGCCAGCAGCGTATCGTTGTACAGGAACTATGGCTACACCTTC.

In DNA form, the CDR3 reads TGCGCCAGCAGCCAAGATCAGAGGGCAGGGGGTGCGGGCTATGGCTACACCTTC. Its translation is CASSQDQRAGGAGYGYTF. The chain employs TRBV4-1 and TRBJ1-2; 7 bases line up with TRBD1. Looked up from germline, CDR1 is MGHRA and CDR2 is YSYEKL. V lost 0 bases and J lost 4; bases outside the gene matches: 14. This CDR3 region has 18 residues.

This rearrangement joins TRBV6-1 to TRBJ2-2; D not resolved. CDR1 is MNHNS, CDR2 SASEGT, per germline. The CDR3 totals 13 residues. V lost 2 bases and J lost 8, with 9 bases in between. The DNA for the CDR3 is TGTGCCAGCAGTGAATTTGTGTCTGGGGAGCTGTTTTTT. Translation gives CASSEFVSGELFF.

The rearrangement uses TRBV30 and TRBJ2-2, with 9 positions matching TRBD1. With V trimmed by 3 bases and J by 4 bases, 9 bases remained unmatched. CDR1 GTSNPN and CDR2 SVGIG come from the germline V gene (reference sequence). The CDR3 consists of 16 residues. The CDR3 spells CAWRGTGMYGTGELFF. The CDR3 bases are TGTGCCTGGAGAGGGACAGGGATGTATGGCACCGGGGAGCTGTTTTTT.

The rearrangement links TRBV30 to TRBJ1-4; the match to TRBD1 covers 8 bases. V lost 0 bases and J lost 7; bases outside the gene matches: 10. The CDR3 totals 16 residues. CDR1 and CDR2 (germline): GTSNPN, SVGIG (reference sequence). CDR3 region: CAWSVPLTGEVEKLFF. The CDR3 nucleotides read TGTGCCTGGAGTGTACCCCTGACAGGGGAGGTTGAAAAACTGTTTTTT.

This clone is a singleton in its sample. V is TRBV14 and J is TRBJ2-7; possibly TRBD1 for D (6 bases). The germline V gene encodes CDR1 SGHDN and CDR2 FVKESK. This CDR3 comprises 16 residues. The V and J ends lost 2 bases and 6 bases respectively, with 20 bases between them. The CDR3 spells CASSQMPRGGAIEQYF. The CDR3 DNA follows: TGTGCCAGCAGCCAAATGCCCCGAGGGGGAGCGATCGAGCAGTACTTC.

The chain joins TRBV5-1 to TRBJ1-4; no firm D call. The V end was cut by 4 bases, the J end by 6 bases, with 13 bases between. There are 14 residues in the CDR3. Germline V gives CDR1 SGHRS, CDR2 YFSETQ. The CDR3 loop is CASSISGPDEKLFF. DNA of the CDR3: TGCGCCAGCAGCATATCGGGTCCAGATGAAAAACTGTTTTTT.

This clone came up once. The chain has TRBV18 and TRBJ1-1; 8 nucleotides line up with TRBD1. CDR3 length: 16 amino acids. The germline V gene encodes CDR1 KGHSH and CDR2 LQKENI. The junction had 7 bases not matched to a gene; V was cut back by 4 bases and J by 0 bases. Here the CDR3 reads CASSLGQGLMNTEAFF. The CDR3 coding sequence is TGTGCCAGCTCACTAGGACAGGGCCTCATGAACACTGAAGCTTTCTTT.

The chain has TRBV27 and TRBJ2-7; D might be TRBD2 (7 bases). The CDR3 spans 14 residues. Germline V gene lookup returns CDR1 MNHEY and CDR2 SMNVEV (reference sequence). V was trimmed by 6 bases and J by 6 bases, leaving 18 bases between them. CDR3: CASSPPGGRFEQYF. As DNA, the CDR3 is TGTGCCAGCAGCCCCCCCGGGGGGCGCTTCGAGCAGTACTTC.

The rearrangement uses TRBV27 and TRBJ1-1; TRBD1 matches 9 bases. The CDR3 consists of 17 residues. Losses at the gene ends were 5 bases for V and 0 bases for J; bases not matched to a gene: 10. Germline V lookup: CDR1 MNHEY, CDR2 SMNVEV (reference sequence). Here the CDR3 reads CASSRRTGGAVNTEAFF. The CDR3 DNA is TGTGCCAGCAGTCGCCGAACAGGGGGCGCAGTGAACACTGAAGCTTTCTTT.

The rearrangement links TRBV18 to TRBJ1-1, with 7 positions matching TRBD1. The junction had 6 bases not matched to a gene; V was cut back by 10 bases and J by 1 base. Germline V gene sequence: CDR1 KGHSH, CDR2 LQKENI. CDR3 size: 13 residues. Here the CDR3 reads CATRPGGNTEAFF. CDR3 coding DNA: TGTGCCACTAGGCCAGGGGGGAACACTGAAGCTTTCTTT.

The DNA for the CDR3 is TGTGCCAGCAGTTCCTCCGGGACAGGGGGCTTCTTTCAGCCCCAGCATTTT. Amino acid sequence: CASSSSGTGGFFQPQHF. The gene calls are TRBV28 and TRBJ1-5; TRBD1 matches 12 bases. The CDR3 spans 17 residues. Germline assignment: CDR1 MDHEN and CDR2 SYDVKM. J gave up 6 bases and V 4 bases, and 10 bases lay outside the gene matches.

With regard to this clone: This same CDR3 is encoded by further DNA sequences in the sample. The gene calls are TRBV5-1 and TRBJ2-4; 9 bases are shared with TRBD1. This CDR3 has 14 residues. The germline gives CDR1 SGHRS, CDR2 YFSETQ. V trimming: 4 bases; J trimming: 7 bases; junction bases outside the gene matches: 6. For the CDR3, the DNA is TGCGCCAGCAGCACCGGACAGGGGTTCAACATTCAGTACTTC. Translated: CASSTGQGFNIQYF.

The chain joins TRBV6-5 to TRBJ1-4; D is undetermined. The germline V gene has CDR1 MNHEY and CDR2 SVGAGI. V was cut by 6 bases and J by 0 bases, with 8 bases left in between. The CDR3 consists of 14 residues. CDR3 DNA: TGTGCCAGCAGCTCAGTTGCAACTAATGAAAAACTGTTTTTT. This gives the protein CASSSVATNEKLFF.